The 31 T cell receptor beta chains in this list originate from one sample, sequenced in a study of immune heterogeneity within non-small cell lung tumors. Template material for each sample was about 0.55 ug of bulk tumor genomic DNA. Doctors removed several biopsies from each primary tumor during surgery, keeping them far apart. Curative surgical treatment was performed in patients who had newly diagnosed, untreated non-small cell lung cancer. Multiplex PCR relied on 32 V and 13 J primers to amplify TCR beta CDR3. MiXCR, run by TCRdb on the multiplex PCR reads, gives a single entry per CDR3 protein. The sample consists of about 15,000 distinct CDR3 sequences, approximately 30% of them appearing once. Sample: lung tumor tissue. The receptors were sampled from a woman aged 45-60 years with non-small cell lung cancer.

This clonotype was seen only a few times. V usage is TRBV12-3 or TRBV12-4 and J usage is TRBJ2-1; 9 bases fit TRBD2. CDR3 length equals 15 residues. The ends lost 0 bases at V and 10 bases at J; junction bases unmatched: 7. CDR3 coding DNA: TGTGCCAGCAGTTTAGCTTTAGCGGGAGAACGGGAGCAGTTCTTC. Translating it yields CASSLALAGEREQFF.

The gene calls are TRBV7-3 and TRBJ2-5; tentative D call: TRBD2 (6 bases). The end of the DNA fits TRBJ2-1 better, so the J call may be wrong. The CDR3 contains 15 residues. Germline-derived CDR1 and CDR2 are SGHTA and FQGTGA. In DNA, the CDR3 is TGTGCCAGCAGCTTAAGAGTCGGCGGGAACAATGAGCAGTTCTTC. Protein: CASSLRVGGNNEQFF.

This clonotype is medium-sized. In nucleotides, the CDR3 is TGCAGTGCTAGGGGGGGGGCGGCTAACTATGGCTACACCTTC. Translated, it gives CSARGGAANYGYTF. The chain recombines TRBV20-1 with TRBJ1-2; TRBD1 might be the D (6 bases). This CDR3 has 14 amino acids. The germline V gene encodes CDR1 DFQATT and CDR2 SNEGSKA (reference sequence). V was clipped by 3 bases and J by 0 bases, with 11 bases between them.

The chain couples TRBV12-3 or TRBV12-4 to TRBJ2-1; D uncertain. This CDR3 comprises 14 residues. The V gene lost 1 base and the J gene lost 6 bases, with 10 bases spanning the gap. The CDR3 coding sequence is TGTGCCAGCAGTTTAGTGGCTTCCGGCAATGAGCAGTTCTTC. Translating gives CASSLVASGNEQFF.

V usage is TRBV28 and J usage is TRBJ2-2; D unclear. The length of the CDR3 is 14 residues. V was shortened by 3 bases and J by 8 bases, with 13 bases between the two germline ends. Looked up from germline, CDR1 is MDHEN and CDR2 is SYDVKM. CDR3 protein: CASSFSSRHGELFF. In nucleotides, the CDR3 is TGTGCCAGCAGTTTCTCTTCGCGGCATGGGGAGCTGTTTTTT.

The chain has TRBV7-2 and TRBJ2-3; D is unresolved. The CDR3 covers 15 residues. Trimming removed 2 bases from V and 1 base from J, with 10 bases in between. Germline assignment: CDR1 SGHTA and CDR2 FQGNSA. The CDR3 here is CASSLPPGGTDTQYF. The CDR3 bases are TGTGCCAGCAGCTTACCCCCTGGCGGCACAGATACGCAGTATTTT.

The chain's CDR3 is CSATQGVTEAFF. In DNA form, the CDR3 reads TGCAGTGCCACACAGGGTGTCACTGAAGCTTTCTTT. The chain uses TRBV20-1 and TRBJ1-1; D perhaps matches TRBD1 (6 bases). The CDR3 is 12 amino acids. The germline CDR1 and CDR2 sequences are DFQATT and SNEGSKA (reference sequence). The germline V and J ends were trimmed by 6 bases and 4 bases, with 12 bases remaining between them.

Many counts were recorded for this clonotype. This chain connects TRBV14 to TRBJ1-2; the match to TRBD1 covers 7 bases. Looked up from germline, CDR1 is SGHDN and CDR2 is FVKESK. The length of the CDR3 is 15 residues. V dropped 4 bases and J dropped 0; count of bases not matched to a gene: 5. CDR3 bases: TGTGCCAGCAGCCTCTCCGGGACAGCTAACTATGGCTACACCTTC. Protein: CASSLSGTANYGYTF.

In this sample, this clonotype is medium-sized. The chain combines TRBV28 with TRBJ2-1; 8 positions match TRBD2. Germline V CDR1 and CDR2: MDHEN, SYDVKM. CDR3 length: 16 amino acids. With 4 bases clipped from V and 9 bases from J, the junction kept 14 bases outside the gene matches. CDR3 DNA: TGTGCCAGCAGTTCCTACAATCCGGGACTAGAGGGTGAGCAGTTCTTC. Protein product: CASSSYNPGLEGEQFF.

The chain employs TRBV5-1 and TRBJ2-1, with 8 bases aligning to TRBD2. This CDR3 has 13 residues. Trimming at V came to 3 bases and at J to 10 bases, leaving 6 bases not matched to a gene. Germline V lookup: CDR1 SGHRS, CDR2 YFSETQ. The CDR3 here is CASSSGLAGEQFF. CDR3 nucleotides: TGCGCCAGCAGCTCAGGACTAGCAGGCGAGCAGTTCTTC.

This clonotype occurred many times. The rearrangement uses TRBV18 and TRBJ2-1, with 11 bases identical to TRBD2. The CDR3 has 17 residues. Germline loops: CDR1 KGHSH, CDR2 LQKENI. V lost 2 bases, J lost 3 bases, and 6 bases stayed unmatched. The CDR3 spells CASSPLTSGSLYNEQFF. CDR3 sequence (DNA): TGTGCCAGCTCACCATTAACTAGCGGGAGCCTCTACAATGAGCAGTTCTTC.

By share, this clonotype ranks as medium-sized. This chain connects TRBV18 to TRBJ2-3, with D possibly matching TRBD1 (5 bases). V was trimmed by 9 bases and J by 2 bases, leaving 9 bases between them. The V gene's germline CDR1 is KGHSH and CDR2 LQKENI. This CDR3 is 12 amino acids long. The CDR3 spells CASDSFTDTQYF. CDR3 DNA: TGTGCCAGTGACAGTTTCACAGATACGCAGTATTTT. Using reference TRBV18 and TRBJ2-3 for the parts outside the CDR3, the full variable domain is NAGVMQNPRHLVRRRGQEARLRCSPMKGHSHVYWYRQLPEEGLKFMVYLQKENIIDESGMPKERFSAEFPKEGPSILRIQQVVRGDSAAYFCASDSFTDTQYFGPGTRLTVL.

The chain carries TRBV6-5 and TRBJ1-2, with TRBD1 as a possible D gene (6 bases). The V gene's germline CDR1 is MNHEY and CDR2 SVGAGI. V gave up 0 bases and J gave up 6 bases, with 17 bases separating them. The CDR3 has 16 amino acids. The CDR3 region has the DNA TGTGCCAGCAGTTACTCGCTAGGGAGGGGGGGCGATGGCTACACCTTC. It is translated as CASSYSLGRGGDGYTF.

Concerning this clonotype: This may be a read error: a much more frequent sequence differs by one nucleotide. The chain has TRBV20-1 and TRBJ1-1; 12 nucleotides align to TRBD1. V shed 8 bases, J shed 5 bases, and the junction held 6 bases outside the gene matches. CDR1 is DFQATT, CDR2 SNEGSKA, per germline (reference sequence). CDR3 length equals 13 residues. CDR3 residues: CSPWDRGLTEAFF. DNA for the CDR3: TGCAGTCCTTGGGACAGGGGGCTGACTGAAGCTTTCTTT.

This clonotype was counted only a few times. This sequence joins TRBV12-3 or TRBV12-4 and TRBJ1-6; TRBD1 agrees at 7 bases. V gave up 6 bases and J gave up 8 bases; unmatched junction bases: 7. The CDR3 spans 14 residues. The DNA for the CDR3 is TGTGCCAGCAGCCCCCAGGGGGGGGATTCACCCCTCCACTTT. Translating it yields CASSPQGGDSPLHF.

This clonotype was observed a single time. This could be a read error, since a much larger clone is one nucleotide away. The chain is built from TRBV18 and TRBJ2-3, with 9 bases matching TRBD2. The length of the CDR3 is 16 residues. Germline values: CDR1 KGHSH, CDR2 LQKENI. Trimming cost V 2 bases and J 4 bases; bases outside gene matches: 7. The CDR3: CASSPSCGGGADTQYF. CDR3 nucleotide sequence: TGTGCCAGCTCACCATCCTGTGGCGGGGGGGCAGATACGCAGTATTTT. Together with reference TRBV18 and TRBJ2-3, the CDR3 gives the full variable domain: NAGVMQNPRHLVRRRGQEARLRCSPMKGHSHVYWYRQLPEEGLKFMVYLQKENIIDESGMPKERFSAEFPKEGPSILRIQQVVRGDSAAYFCASSPSCGGGADTQYFGPGTRLTVL.

This clonotype was counted ten times or more. The V and J genes are TRBV11-2 and TRBJ2-5, with D possibly matching TRBD1 (6 bases). V was clipped by 5 bases and J by 6 bases, with 16 bases between them. Germline lookup yields CDR1 SGHAT and CDR2 FQNNGV. The CDR3 runs to 14 residues. The CDR3 loop reads CASSPAGAGKTQYF. The CDR3 DNA follows: TGTGCCAGCAGCCCCGCAGGGGCCGGAAAGACCCAGTACTTC.

This clonotype is medium-sized in the sample. V gene TRBV29-1 combines with J gene TRBJ2-7; D might be TRBD1 or TRBD2, each matching 5 bases. The germline gives CDR1 SQVTM, CDR2 ANQGSEA. The length of the CDR3 is 12 residues. V gave up 4 bases and J gave up 5 bases, with 12 bases separating them. The CDR3 DNA reads TGCAGCGTTGGGGGGATTTCGAACGAGCAGTACTTC. Translated: CSVGGISNEQYF.

This chain joins TRBV3-1 and TRBJ1-2, with no clear D. The V gene lost 0 bases and the J gene lost 1 base, with 6 bases spanning the gap. The CDR3 length is 14 residues. CDR1 and CDR2 (germline): LGHDT, YNNKEL (reference sequence). CDR3 sequence (DNA): TGTGCCAGCAGCCAAGATTGGGTTAACTATGGCTACACCTTC. Encoded protein: CASSQDWVNYGYTF.

This clonotype is deemed medium-sized. The chain carries TRBV6-1 and TRBJ2-7; a possible D gene is TRBD1 (8 bases). Trimming removed 5 bases at V and 5 bases at J, with 19 bases between. This CDR3 spans 15 amino acids. CDR1 and CDR2 (germline): MNHNS, SASEGT. DNA of the CDR3: TGTGCCAGCAGTCTGATACAGGGGGGGTCCGACGAGCAGTACTTC. This codes for CASSLIQGGSDEQYF.

V usage is TRBV6-9 and J usage is TRBJ2-7; D may be TRBD2 (7 bases). Trimming pared 4 bases from V and 2 bases from J, leaving 18 bases between. CDR1 is MNHGY, CDR2 SVAAGI, per germline. This CDR3 has 16 amino acids. The CDR3 bases are TGTGCCAGCAGTTCCAATGCAGGGGAGGGCCCCTACGAGCAGTACTTC. Translation: CASSSNAGEGPYEQYF.

The rearrangement uses TRBV5-1 and TRBJ1-6; TRBD1 agrees at 7 bases. This CDR3 spans 16 amino acids. Per the germline V gene, CDR1 is SGHRS and CDR2 is YFSETQ. V shed 2 bases, J shed 9 bases, and the junction held 11 bases outside the gene matches. The CDR3 loop is CASSFTTGSISSPLHF. CDR3 in DNA: TGCGCCAGCAGCTTTACGACAGGGTCTATATCTTCACCCCTCCACTTT.

The J gene is TRBJ1-1, the V gene TRBV7-6, with unresolved D. The CDR3 extends over 14 amino acids. Trimming stripped 4 bases from V and 3 bases from J, with 12 bases between. Germline CDR1 is SGHVS and CDR2 is FNYEAQ. As DNA, the CDR3 is TGTGCCAGCAGCTCCAGACCCGGGGACACTGAAGCTTTCTTT. It is translated as CASSSRPGDTEAFF.

The table lists this clonotype with many counts. The chain combines TRBV19 with TRBJ1-1; unclear D gene. This CDR3 region has 14 residues. V was pared by 0 bases and J by 0 bases, with 5 bases between. Germline V gene lookup returns CDR1 LNHDA and CDR2 SQIVND (reference sequence). The CDR3 is CASSIEGMNTEAFF. CDR3 coding DNA: TGTGCCAGTAGTATAGAGGGTATGAACACTGAAGCTTTCTTT.

The chain recombines TRBV25-1 with TRBJ1-3; D perhaps matches TRBD1 (5 bases). Trimming stripped 5 bases from V and 4 bases from J, with 15 bases between. The germline V gene has CDR1 MGHDK and CDR2 SYGVNS. The CDR3 sequence is 15 residues long. This chain's CDR3 is CASSCGGGSGNTIYF. CDR3 sequence (DNA): TGTGCCAGCAGTTGCGGCGGGGGTTCGGGAAACACCATATATTTT. The full variable domain, with the rest looked up from reference TRBV25-1 and TRBJ1-3, is EADIYQTPRYLVIGTGKKITLECSQTMGHDKMYWYQQDPGMELHLIHYSYGVNSTEKGDLSSESTVSRIRTEHFPLTLESARPSHTSQYLCASSCGGGSGNTIYFGEGSWLTVV.

The rearrangement links TRBV2 to TRBJ1-1; D may be TRBD1 (5 bases). CDR3 size: 13 residues. Germline assignment: CDR1 SNHLY and CDR2 FYNNEI. The V end lost 8 bases, the J end lost 3 bases, and 13 bases lay between the germline ends. The CDR3 here is CASGQGFDTEAFF. Here the CDR3 DNA reads TGTGCCAGCGGTCAGGGATTTGACACTGAAGCTTTCTTT.

The chain employs TRBV6-6 and TRBJ2-1, with TRBD2 matching 7 bases. CDR1 is MNHNY, CDR2 SVGAGI, per germline (reference sequence). This CDR3 comprises 18 residues. J gave up 8 bases and V 0 bases, and 16 bases lay outside the gene matches. The CDR3 loop reads CASSYSSAGTTRIDEQFF. In DNA, the CDR3 is TGTGCCAGCAGTTACTCCTCGGCCGGGACTACAAGGATCGATGAGCAGTTCTTC.

In this sample, this clonotype turned up a few times. V is TRBV10-3 and J is TRBJ2-2, with D possibly called TRBD1 or TRBD2 (5 bases each). Trimming took 0 bases from V and 5 from J, leaving 16 bases between them. Germline-derived CDR1 and CDR2 are ENHRY and SYGVKD. CDR3 length equals 17 residues. The DNA for the CDR3 is TGTGCCATCAGTGAGTCGAGGGGAACACGGGCGACCGGGGAGCTGTTTTTT. Translated, it gives CAISESRGTRATGELFF.

By frequency in the sample, this clonotype is medium-sized. This may come from a read error, since a much larger clone is one base off. The chain joins TRBV6-6 to TRBJ1-6; 8 bases are a match to TRBD1. This CDR3 spans 15 amino acids. Germline V gene data show CDR1 as MNHNY and CDR2 as SVGAGI (reference sequence). V lost 2 bases and J lost 8; bases outside the gene matches: 5. The CDR3 loop is CASSYTTGDDSPLHF. As DNA, the CDR3 is TGTGCCAGCAGTTACACGACAGGGGATGATTCACCCCTCCACTTT.

The table lists this clonotype with many counts. The CDR3 region has the DNA TGCGCCAGCAGCTTTGGAGGATTGGGTGAAAAACTGTTTTTT. Translating it yields CASSFGGLGEKLFF. The rearrangement joins TRBV5-1 to TRBJ1-4; the D is unclear. Trimming shortened V by 2 bases and J by 7 bases, and 12 bases separated the two germline ends. The CDR3 is made up of 14 amino acids. Germline CDR1 SGHRS, CDR2 YFSETQ.

This clonotype came up a few times. This chain uses TRBV6-1 with TRBJ2-7; 8 bases line up with TRBD2. CDR3 length: 15 amino acids. V gave up 10 bases and J gave up 5 bases; unmatched junction bases: 16. Germline CDR1 reads MNHNS; CDR2 reads SASEGT. In nucleotides, the CDR3 is TGTGCCACCCATTCACGTCGGGGGGGCATCAACGAGCAGTACTTC. Residues: CATHSRRGGINEQYF.